A selection of T cell receptor beta chains follows, all from one sample in a study of shared T cell receptors in the human thymus. Sequenced by immunoSEQ multiplex PCR; TCRdb stores in-frame clones only, minus some. The table shows tens of thousands of clones, with roughly 95% occurring only once. Sequencing was performed on thymocytes. The receptors come from a human donor. CDR3s include the opening cysteine and the closing phenylalanine or tryptophan. Each record gives: V gene, J gene, D gene, clone size, CDR3 protein, CDR3 DNA. A D gene is named only where the DNA matches it firmly. Rows give clone size only sometimes, using once, few, many, or a class for an expanded clone.

TRBV5-1,TRBJ2-5,.,.,CASSLVVGGIQETQYF,TGCGCCAGCAGCTTAGTAGTTGGTGGGATACAAGAGACCCAGTACTTC
TRBV30,TRBJ2-4,.,.,CAWSRGGGVAKNIQYF,TGTGCCTGGAGTAGGGGGGGCGGCGTAGCCAAAAACATTCAGTACTTC
TRBV6-5,TRBJ2-7,TRBD1,.,CASRCDRAHEQYF,TGTGCCAGCAGATGTGACAGGGCGCACGAGCAGTACTTC
TRBV7-9,TRBJ2-7,.,.,CASSLDPASPYEQYF,TGTGCCAGCAGCTTAGATCCGGCTAGCCCCTACGAGCAGTACTTC
TRBV18,TRBJ1-2,TRBD1,.,CASSPIGTGEYGYTF,TGTGCCAGCTCACCTATCGGGACAGGTGAATATGGCTACACCTTC
TRBV6-4,TRBJ2-3,TRBD1,.,CASTPHPGQGTDTQYF,TGTGCCAGCACGCCCCACCCGGGACAGGGCACAGATACGCAGTATTTT
TRBV7-9,TRBJ2-1,TRBD2,.,CASSSRTSDNNEQFF,TGTGCCAGCAGCTCACGGACTAGCGATAACAATGAGCAGTTCTTC
TRBV7-4,TRBJ1-1,.,.,CASSGLRNTEAFF,TGTGCCAGCAGCGGACTGAGGAACACTGAAGCTTTCTTT
TRBV5-3,TRBJ1-1,.,.,CARSLGEDSWNTEAFF,TGTGCCAGAAGCTTGGGAGAAGACAGCTGGAACACTGAAGCTTTCTTT
TRBV20-1,TRBJ2-5,.,.,CSFPYQETQYF,TGCAGTTTCCCGTACCAAGAGACCCAGTACTTC
TRBV7-9,TRBJ1-2,.,.,CASTRGHLYGYTF,TGTGCCAGCACCCGGGGACACCTGTATGGCTACACCTTC
TRBV6-5,TRBJ1-4,.,.,CASSYPRGEKLFF,TGTGCCAGCAGTTACCCGCGGGGTGAAAAACTGTTTTTT
TRBV4-3,TRBJ2-1,TRBD2,.,CASSQVGTSPSYNEQFF,TGCGCCAGCAGCCAAGTGGGGACTAGCCCCTCCTACAATGAGCAGTTCTTC
TRBV6-1,TRBJ2-3,TRBD2,.,CASSEALGGTDTQYF,TGTGCCAGCAGTGAAGCGCTCGGGGGGACAGATACGCAGTATTTT
TRBV29-1,TRBJ1-2,.,.,CSVGNPGTHGYTF,TGCAGCGTTGGCAATCCCGGGACCCATGGCTACACCTTC
TRBV21-1,TRBJ2-1,.,once,CASSKRLVGNNEQFF,TGTGCCAGCAGCAAGAGGCTAGTGGGGAACAATGAGCAGTTCTTC
TRBV10-3,TRBJ1-1,.,.,CAISESMSGLANMNTEAFF,TGTGCCATCAGTGAGTCGATGTCAGGTTTGGCGAACATGAACACTGAAGCTTTCTTT
TRBV4-2,TRBJ2-7,.,.,CASSRNSLPLYGQYF,TGTGCCAGCAGCCGGAACTCCTTACCACTCTACGGGCAGTACTTC
TRBV19,TRBJ1-2,TRBD1,.,CASSIGPGQLLVGHGYTF,TGTGCCAGTAGTATAGGGCCGGGACAGCTGCTCGTAGGTCATGGCTACACCTTC
TRBV4-1,TRBJ1-2,TRBD1,.,CASSQGERDRGRHSADNGYTF,TGCGCCAGCAGCCAAGGTGAGCGGGACAGGGGACGGCATAGCGCCGATAATGGCTACACCTTC
TRBV4-3,TRBJ1-3,.,.,CASSQERSWRDTIYF,TGCGCCAGCAGCCAAGAGCGGAGTTGGCGAGACACCATATATTTT
TRBV27,TRBJ2-1,.,.,CASSLSERRGRVQFF,TGTGCCAGCAGTTTATCGGAAAGGAGGGGGCGAGTGCAGTTCTTC
TRBV7-9,TRBJ1-6,.,.,CASSPLGPLGTLHF,TGTGCCAGCAGCCCTTTGGGGCCGTTAGGGACCCTCCACTTT
TRBV9,TRBJ2-1,.,.,CASSVVGGGWMLTNEQFF,TGTGCCAGCAGCGTAGTTGGTGGAGGGTGGATGCTGACCAATGAGCAGTTCTTC
TRBV5-6,TRBJ1-2,.,.,CASDTKGQDGYTF,TGTGCCAGCGATACTAAGGGACAAGATGGCTACACCTTC
TRBV4-3,TRBJ2-3,TRBD2,.,CASSQEVRSGRGDTQYF,TGCGCCAGCAGCCAAGAGGTCCGCTCTGGGAGGGGAGATACGCAGTATTTT
TRBV4-3,TRBJ1-4,TRBD1,once,CASSPALQGEKLFF,TGCGCCAGCAGCCCCGCCTTACAGGGGGAAAAACTGTTTTTT
TRBV5-5,TRBJ1-1,TRBD1,.,CASSSTGGRITEAFF,TGTGCCAGCAGCTCTACAGGGGGCCGGATAACCGAAGCTTTCTTT
TRBV15,TRBJ1-3,.,once,CATSRDCRRSGNTIYF,TGTGCCACCAGCAGAGATTGTAGACGCTCTGGAAACACCATATATTTT
TRBV18,TRBJ1-2,.,.,CASSPPDPWGSWGYTF,TGTGCCAGCTCACCCCCAGACCCGTGGGGCTCCTGGGGCTACACCTTC
TRBV27,TRBJ2-1,TRBD2,.,CASSLSIRGGRGSYNEQFF,TGTGCCAGCAGTTTATCGATCCGGGGGGGCCGTGGTTCCTACAATGAGCAGTTCTTC
TRBV6-1,TRBJ1-3,TRBD1,.,CASSESTGNSGNTIYF,TGTGCCAGCAGTGAATCGACAGGGAACTCTGGAAACACCATATATTTT
TRBV6-1,TRBJ1-5,TRBD1,.,CASSEVLVGTGNQPQHF,TGTGCCAGCAGTGAAGTCTTGGTTGGGACAGGCAATCAGCCCCAGCATTTT
TRBV7-2,TRBJ2-1,TRBD2,.,CASSLLERGIYNEQFF,TGTGCCAGCAGCTTATTGGAGCGGGGTATATACAATGAGCAGTTCTTC
TRBV7-2,TRBJ1-2,.,.,CASSNQGTSGYTF,TGTGCCAGCAGTAACCAGGGGACCTCTGGCTACACCTTC
TRBV2,TRBJ2-4,.,.,CASSGPDTTVAKNIQYF,TGTGCCAGCAGTGGACCTGACACCACGGTAGCCAAAAACATTCAGTACTTC
TRBV4-2,TRBJ2-7,TRBD2,.,CASSQESRTSGGDCEQYF,TGTGCCAGCAGCCAAGAATCTCGGACTAGCGGGGGGGATTGCGAGCAGTACTTC
TRBV7-9,TRBJ1-2,.,.,CASSPPHHFRGYTF,TGTGCCAGCAGCCCCCCTCATCATTTTAGGGGCTACACCTTC
TRBV6-5,TRBJ1-6,.,.,CASSYSGRDSPLHF,TGTGCCAGCAGTTACTCAGGACGGGATTCACCCCTCCACTTT
TRBV7-2,TRBJ1-2,.,.,CASSLGWREAPVIYGYTF,TGTGCCAGCAGCTTAGGTTGGAGAGAGGCGCCCGTCATCTATGGCTACACCTTC
TRBV27,TRBJ1-6,.,.,CASRMDRANSPLHF,TGTGCCAGCAGGATGGACAGAGCTAATTCACCCCTCCACTTT
TRBV6-1,TRBJ2-1,TRBD2,.,CASSVPLADPYNEQFF,TGTGCCAGCAGTGTCCCGCTAGCGGATCCCTACAATGAGCAGTTCTTC
TRBV5-1,TRBJ2-1,TRBD2,.,CASSLAPRGGYNEQFF,TGCGCCAGCAGCTTGGCCCCCCGGGGGGGGTACAATGAGCAGTTCTTC
TRBV15,TRBJ2-2,TRBD1,.,CATSREDREYTSNTGELFF,TGTGCCACCAGCAGAGAGGACAGGGAATATACGTCGAACACCGGGGAGCTGTTTTTT
TRBV11-3,TRBJ1-3,.,.,CASSLSDNHSGNTIYF,TGTGCCAGCAGCTTATCCGACAACCACTCTGGAAACACCATATATTTT
TRBV2,TRBJ2-1,TRBD2,once,CASFGRVASGGVYNEQFF,TGTGCCAGCTTCGGTAGGGTCGCTAGCGGGGGGGTTTACAATGAGCAGTTCTTC
TRBV29-1,TRBJ1-1,.,.,CSVDGSPSPNTEAFF,TGCAGCGTTGACGGCAGTCCGAGTCCGAACACTGAAGCTTTCTTT
TRBV19,TRBJ1-3,.,.,CASSLFIRAGRNTIYF,TGTGCCAGTAGTTTATTTATACGGGCCGGCCGAAACACCATATATTTT
TRBV6-6,TRBJ1-4,.,once,CASSASRGEKLFF,TGTGCCAGCAGTGCCAGTCGTGGGGAAAAACTGTTTTTT
TRBV4-3,TRBJ2-2,.,.,CASSQGLGAPTGELFF,TGCGCCAGCAGCCAAGGGCTGGGGGCCCCCACCGGGGAGCTGTTTTTT